The 27 T cell receptor beta chains given below trace back to one sample, sequenced in a study of shared clonotypes between healthy human individuals. Some clones are missing from TCRdb's copy, which holds only in-frame ones; the method was immunoSEQ multiplex PCR. This table holds over a million clones, around three quarters found once. Sequenced input: memory CD4+ T cells from PBMCs. Noted subset: CD45RA-negative fraction. These receptors all come from a man aged 18 to 30 in good health. Some clones in this sample may be carry-over from other donors' samples.

V is TRBV18 and J is TRBJ1-5; TRBD1 agrees at 9 bases. Germline CDR1 and CDR2: KGHSH and LQKENI. V shed 4 bases, J shed 2 bases, and the junction held 9 bases outside the gene matches. This CDR3 has 17 residues. In DNA, the CDR3 is TGTGCCAGCTCACTTTTCGGACAGGGGAGAGGCAATCAGCCCCAGCATTTT. Translation: CASSLFGQGRGNQPQHF. The whole variable domain, remainder taken from reference TRBV18 and TRBJ1-5, is NAGVMQNPRHLVRRRGQEARLRCSPMKGHSHVYWYRQLPEEGLKFMVYLQKENIIDESGMPKERFSAEFPKEGPSILRIQQVVRGDSAAYFCASSLFGQGRGNQPQHFGDGTRLSIL.

This clone was detected only a few times. The chain combines TRBV7-8 with TRBJ2-7; 7 nucleotides align to TRBD2. The CDR3 covers 13 residues. From germline, CDR1 is SGHVS and CDR2 FQNEAQ. V lost 5 bases, J lost 2 bases, and 3 bases stayed unmatched. The CDR3 here is CASSQTSAYEQYF. In nucleotides, the CDR3 is TGTGCCAGCAGCCAAACTAGCGCCTACGAGCAGTACTTC.

The J gene is TRBJ1-1, the V gene TRBV5-1, with D maybe TRBD1 (6 bases). V shed 2 bases and J shed 1 base, with 9 bases lying between them. The CDR3 sequence is 14 residues long. Germline assignment: CDR1 SGHRS and CDR2 YFSETQ. CDR3 amino acids: CASSFGTTNTEAFF. CDR3 DNA: TGCGCCAGCAGCTTCGGGACAACGAACACTGAAGCTTTCTTT. The variable domain in full, completed from reference TRBV5-1 and TRBJ1-1, reads KAGVTQTPRYLIKTRGQQVTLSCSPISGHRSVSWYQQTPGQGLQFLFEYFSETQRNKGNFPGRFSGRQFSNSRSEMNVSTLELGDSALYLCASSFGTTNTEAFFGQGTRLTVV.

The chain uses TRBV7-9 and TRBJ2-5; no reliable D call. This CDR3 comprises 12 residues. V was trimmed by 4 bases and J by 7 bases, leaving 10 bases between them. Germline CDR1 and CDR2: SEHNR and FQNEAQ (reference sequence). CDR3: CASSSDVTTQYF. The CDR3 DNA sequence: TGTGCCAGCAGCTCCGATGTCACGACCCAGTACTTC.

The chain has TRBV28 and TRBJ2-1, with a possible D match to TRBD2 (5 bases). The germline V gene has CDR1 MDHEN and CDR2 SYDVKM. The CDR3 runs 16 residues. The ends were cut back, 5 bases at V and 7 bases at J, with 21 bases in the middle. The DNA of the CDR3 is TGTGCCAGCAGTACCCTGGGGAGTGAGATTGAGAATGAGCAGTTCTTC. Translated, it gives CASSTLGSEIENEQFF.

The chain joins TRBV4-1 to TRBJ1-3, with a tentative D call TRBD1 (6 bases). V gave up 0 bases and J gave up 4 bases, with 10 bases separating them. CDR3 length: 15 amino acids. CDR1 is MGHRA, CDR2 YSYEKL, per germline. CDR3 nucleotide sequence: TGCGCCAGCAGCCAAGATGGACAGACGGGAAACACCATATATTTT. Its translation is CASSQDGQTGNTIYF.

The rearrangement joins TRBV6-6 to TRBJ2-1; 7 bases fit TRBD1. This CDR3 region has 15 residues. V shed 5 bases, J shed 4 bases, and the junction held 8 bases outside the gene matches. Looked up from germline, CDR1 is MNHNY and CDR2 is SVGAGI (reference sequence). In DNA, the CDR3 is TGTGCCAGCAGTAACCGGGACAGAGTTTACAATGAGCAGTTCTTC. This sequence encodes CASSNRDRVYNEQFF.

The chain recombines TRBV5-1 with TRBJ2-3; D is perhaps TRBD2 (5 bases). The germline CDR1 and CDR2 sequences are SGHRS and YFSETQ. Trimming removed 1 base at V and 1 base at J, with 16 bases between. CDR3 size: 17 residues. CDR3 amino acids: CASSLFGLEEGTDTQYF. The DNA for the CDR3 is TGCGCCAGCAGCTTGTTCGGTCTCGAGGAGGGCACAGATACGCAGTATTTT.

This clone was seen once. J is TRBJ2-3 and V is TRBV10-1; 7 nucleotides line up with TRBD2. The junction had 8 bases not matched to a gene; V was cut back by 8 bases and J by 6 bases. CDR3 length: 13 amino acids. The germline V gene encodes CDR1 WNHNN and CDR2 SYGVQD (reference sequence). For the CDR3, the DNA is TGCGCCAGCCAAGGACTAGTATCTGATACGCAGTATTTT. Protein: CASQGLVSDTQYF.

This chain links TRBV7-9 with TRBJ2-1, with 7 bases lining up with TRBD2. Germline loops: CDR1 SEHNR, CDR2 FQNEAQ (reference sequence). The CDR3 has 14 residues. V lost 1 base to trimming and J lost 7 bases; unmatched junction nucleotides: 4. CDR3 protein: CASSLGLAWNEQFF. In DNA form, the CDR3 reads TGTGCCAGCAGCTTAGGACTAGCCTGGAATGAGCAGTTCTTC.

The gene calls are TRBV27 and TRBJ2-3; possibly TRBD1 or TRBD2 for D (6 bases each). V dropped 0 bases and J dropped 6 bases, with 7 bases sitting between them. The CDR3 is 13 residues long. Germline V gene data show CDR1 as MNHEY and CDR2 as SMNVEV (reference sequence). DNA of the CDR3: TGTGCCAGCAGTTTATCCGGGGGCGATACGCAGTATTTT. Residues: CASSLSGGDTQYF.

The table lists this clone with a count of one. The rearrangement links TRBV2 to TRBJ1-4, with D possibly matching TRBD1 (5 bases). The CDR3 is made up of 13 amino acids. From germline, CDR1 is SNHLY and CDR2 FYNNEI. V lost 8 bases and J 5 bases, leaving 12 bases between the germline ends. The CDR3 loop reads CASLEGRNEKLFF. CDR3 nucleotides: TGTGCCAGCTTAGAGGGACGGAATGAAAAACTGTTTTTT.

For the CDR3, the DNA is TGCAGCGCGACGGGACAGCCGAACACTGAAGCTTTCTTT. This encodes CSATGQPNTEAFF. The chain recombines TRBV29-1 with TRBJ1-1; 7 positions match TRBD1. Germline V gene data show CDR1 as SQVTM and CDR2 as ANQGSEA. The CDR3 loop spans 13 amino acids. The V segment lost 7 bases and the J segment 1 base; nucleotides outside the gene matches: 6.

Comment on this clone: This sample includes further DNA sequences coding for the same CDR3. The V call is TRBV28, the J call TRBJ2-7; D gene uncertain. With 3 bases removed from V and 6 bases from J, the gap between germline ends came to 9 bases. Per the germline V gene, CDR1 is MDHEN and CDR2 is SYDVKM. There are 12 residues in the CDR3. In nucleotides, the CDR3 is TGTGCCAGCAGTTTTCTAGGGCGCGAGCAGTACTTC. Translation gives CASSFLGREQYF.

V and J are TRBV5-1 and TRBJ2-3; no firm D call. V gave up 4 bases and J gave up 7 bases, with 7 bases separating them. Germline V gene data show CDR1 as SGHRS and CDR2 as YFSETQ. This CDR3 comprises 11 residues. CDR3 sequence reads: CASSPDYTQYF. CDR3 bases: TGCGCCAGCAGCCCCGACTATACGCAGTATTTT.

This clone showed up just a few times. The chain is built from TRBV7-9 and TRBJ2-3, with D possibly matching TRBD2 (6 bases). This CDR3 is built from 16 residues. V was trimmed by 5 bases and J by 0 bases, leaving 15 bases between them. CDR1 is SEHNR, CDR2 FQNEAQ, per germline (reference sequence). The CDR3 DNA reads as TGTGCCAGCAGCCTCGGGACTGATCTAAGCACAGATACGCAGTATTTT. It translates to CASSLGTDLSTDTQYF. Together with reference TRBV7-9 and TRBJ2-3, the CDR3 gives the full variable domain: DTGVSQNPRHKITKRGQNVTFRCDPISEHNRLYWYRQTLGQGPEFLTYFQNEAQLEKSRLLSDRFSAERPKGSFSTLEIQRTEQGDSAMYLCASSLGTDLSTDTQYFGPGTRLTVL.

The chain recombines TRBV11-2 with TRBJ2-2; D perhaps matches TRBD1 (5 bases). This CDR3 spans 15 amino acids. The germline gives CDR1 SGHAT, CDR2 FQNNGV. Trimming shortened V by 4 bases and J by 0 bases, and 9 bases separated the two germline ends. CDR3 protein: CASSSGAPNTGELFF. The DNA of the CDR3 is TGTGCCAGCAGCTCTGGGGCACCGAACACCGGGGAGCTGTTTTTT.

As to this clone: This same CDR3 is encoded by further DNA sequences in the sample. CDR3 region: CASSLGGLQETQYF. The CDR3 nucleotides read TGTGCCAGCAGCTTGGGAGGGCTCCAAGAGACCCAGTACTTC. J is TRBJ2-5 and V is TRBV7-6; 7 bases map to TRBD2. With V trimmed by 3 bases and J by 1 base, 2 bases remained unmatched. The CDR3 spans 14 residues. Germline CDR1 reads SGHVS; CDR2 reads FNYEAQ.

This clone was seen only a few times. The gene calls are TRBV11-1 and TRBJ1-4; the match to TRBD1 covers 8 bases. Trimming removed 5 bases from V and 7 bases from J; junction bases left unmatched: 3. CDR3 size: 13 residues. Germline CDR1 reads SGHAT; CDR2 reads FQDESV (reference sequence). For the CDR3, the DNA is TGTGCCAGCAGCATGGGACAGGCTGAAAAACTGTTTTTT. The encoded protein is CASSMGQAEKLFF.

The chain combines TRBV10-3 with TRBJ1-4, with a tentative D call TRBD1 (5 bases). V was cut by 4 bases and J by 8 bases, with 8 bases left in between. The CDR3 totals 12 residues. Per the germline V gene, CDR1 is ENHRY and CDR2 is SYGVKD. The CDR3 reads CAISAGTEKLFF. CDR3 bases: TGTGCCATCAGTGCAGGGACCGAAAAACTGTTTTTT.

This clone was seen once. The chain links TRBV5-1 to TRBJ1-4; D remains ambiguous. The CDR3 consists of 15 residues. V lost 3 bases to trimming and J lost 0 bases, with 9 bases between them. CDR1 SGHRS and CDR2 YFSETQ come from the germline V gene. The CDR3 loop reads CASSSGPATNEKLFF. Written as DNA, the CDR3 is TGCGCCAGCAGCTCCGGACCAGCAACTAATGAAAAACTGTTTTTT. The full variable domain, with the rest looked up from reference TRBV5-1 and TRBJ1-4, is KAGVTQTPRYLIKTRGQQVTLSCSPISGHRSVSWYQQTPGQGLQFLFEYFSETQRNKGNFPGRFSGRQFSNSRSEMNVSTLELGDSALYLCASSSGPATNEKLFFGSGTQLSVL.

This chain uses TRBV27 with TRBJ1-5, with TRBD1 matching over 8 bases. Germline V lookup: CDR1 MNHEY, CDR2 SMNVEV (reference sequence). V trimming: 4 bases; J trimming: 0 bases; junction bases outside the gene matches: 8. The CDR3 is 17 residues long. CDR3 DNA: TGTGCCAGCAGTTCTGGACAGGGCCTATATAGCAATCAGCCCCAGCATTTT. Protein product: CASSSGQGLYSNQPQHF.

Details on this clone: A single base separates this from a much larger clone, so it may be a read error. The chain has TRBV6-5 and TRBJ2-2; D unresolved. The CDR3 extends over 13 amino acids. CDR1 MNHEY and CDR2 SVGAGI come from the germline V gene. V lost 4 bases, J lost 0 bases, and 3 bases lay in between. The chain's CDR3 is CASSFANTGELFF. The CDR3 nucleotides read TGTGCCAGCAGTTTCGCGAACACCGGGGAGCTGTTTTTT.

The rearrangement joins TRBV2 to TRBJ1-5; the D gene is possibly TRBD1 (5 bases). V lost 3 bases and J lost 2, with 11 bases in between. Per germline, CDR1 SNHLY and CDR2 FYNNEI. There are 15 residues in the CDR3. In nucleotides, the CDR3 is TGTGCCAGCAGTGAGGGGGAACCGGGCAATCAGCCCCAGCATTTT. Protein product: CASSEGEPGNQPQHF.

The gene calls are TRBV7-2 and TRBJ1-3, with a possible D match to TRBD1 (5 bases). V shed 1 base and J shed 4 bases, with 8 bases lying between them. Germline lookup yields CDR1 SGHTA and CDR2 FQGNSA. The CDR3 is 14 amino acids. In DNA form, the CDR3 reads TGTGCCAGCAGCTTAGTTACAGGCGGAAACACCATATATTTT. This translates into CASSLVTGGNTIYF.

The chain employs TRBV14 and TRBJ1-2; D gene uncertain. Looked up from germline, CDR1 is SGHDN and CDR2 is FVKESK. V gave up 3 bases and J gave up 5 bases, with 10 bases separating them. This CDR3 spans 13 amino acids. The CDR3 DNA follows: TGTGCCAGCAGCCAGACCACAACTTATGGCTACACCTTC. Residues: CASSQTTTYGYTF. Combining the CDR3 with reference TRBV14 and TRBJ1-2 gives the whole variable domain EAGVTQFPSHSVIEKGQTVTLRCDPISGHDNLYWYRRVMGKEIKFLLHFVKESKQDESGMPNNRFLAERTGGTYSTLKVQPAELEDSGVYFCASSQTTTYGYTFGSGTRLTVV.

The table lists this clone with a few counts. Only one base separates this from a far larger clonotype, so it likely reflects a read error. CDR3 in DNA: TGTGCCAGCAGCTTAGACGGGAGCTCCTACGAGCAGTACTTC. This sequence encodes CASSLDGSSYEQYF. The V call is TRBV11-3, the J call TRBJ2-7; the D gene is possibly TRBD2 (6 bases). The length of the CDR3 is 14 residues. Germline CDR1 and CDR2: SGHNT and YENEEA. V was shortened by 0 bases and J by 0 bases, with 6 bases between the two germline ends.